Reported below is one TCR beta chain. No antigen is known for it. Donation came from healthy HIV-negative adults that had no recent acute infections or vaccinations. This CDR3 is built from 15 residues. V was pared by 5 bases and J by 5 bases, with 9 bases of the junction left unmatched. From germline, CDR1 is MNHEY and CDR2 SMNVEV (reference sequence). Per the original data handling: ImmunoSEQ supplied junction-only sequences lacking quality scores, so filtering was different. The data were produced by immunoSEQ multiplex PCR, yet TCRdb's version contains in-frame clones alone and is incomplete. From that table come the V and J calls and clone size; the DNA was used to work out D and trimming. Among fewer than 600,000 clones listed, 79% were seen once. The data were taken from a study of shared clonotypes between healthy human individuals. Broader study findings: Investigators expected sequencing depth to affect clonotype sharing among donors.

The TCR originated in a woman between 40 and 50 years old in good health. Some clones in this sample may be carry-over from other donors' samples. The sequenced material came from PBMCs. V is TRBV27 and J is TRBJ2-3; the match to TRBD1 covers 8 bases. The CDR3 DNA reads TGTGCCAGCAGTAGGGGGGACAGGAGGGTAGATACGCAGTATTTT. Residues: CASSRGDRRVDTQYF.